A selection of T cell receptor beta chains follows, all from one sample in a study of a mutant IDH1 vaccine in newly diagnosed glioma. Assay: immunoSEQ multiplex PCR; the TCRdb copy retains only in-frame clones and omits some. The sample has about 51,000 clones; roughly 80% are singletons. Sequenced material: PBMCs, taken from a glioma patient treated with radiotherapy, temozolomide or both. These TCRs come from a woman between 40 and 50 years old with glioma. The CDR3 runs from the conserved cysteine through the conserved F or W. The order of the fields is V gene, clone size, D gene, J gene, CDR3 DNA, CDR3 protein. A D gene is named only where the DNA matches it firmly. Rows may omit the clone size; those that give it use once, few, many or a size class.

TRBV9,.,TRBD1,TRBJ1-1,TGTGCCAGCAGCGCGGGACAGGGCCTGAACACTGAAGCTTTCTTT,CASSAGQGLNTEAFF
TRBV4-3,.,.,TRBJ2-1,TGCGCCAGCAGCCAAGGTAGTGGGGTGAGATACAATGAGCAGTTCTTC,CASSQGSGVRYNEQFF
TRBV6-6,.,TRBD1,TRBJ1-1,TGTGCCAGCAGTCGGGACAGGGCTTTCTTT,CASSRDRAFF
TRBV7-2,.,.,TRBJ1-6,TGTGCCAGCAGCTTGTTGGCGTCCTATAATTCACCCCTCCACTTT,CASSLLASYNSPLHF
TRBV2,.,.,TRBJ2-1,TGTGCCAGCATTCCACGTGGGGGGGGCCTAGGAATAAACAATGAGCAGTTCTTC,CASIPRGGGLGINNEQFF
TRBV20-1,few,.,TRBJ1-2,TGCAGTGCTGGTGCAGGGGTCGGCTACACCTTC,CSAGAGVGYTF
TRBV9,.,.,TRBJ1-2,TGTGCCAGCAGCGTTCTCCTGGGCGCCCACACCTTC,CASSVLLGAHTF
TRBV6-1,.,.,TRBJ1-2,TGTGCCAGCACGGAGTGGAGGGGCTCTAACTATGGCTACACCTTC,CASTEWRGSNYGYTF
TRBV19,.,TRBD2,TRBJ2-3,TGTGCCAGTAGTATAGGGGGAGGGACCGCCCGCTCAGATACGCAGTATTTT,CASSIGGGTARSDTQYF
TRBV5-8,few,.,TRBJ1-1,TGTGCCAGCACCTTATCCGGGTGGCTCACTGAAGCTTTCTTT,CASTLSGWLTEAFF
TRBV27,once,TRBD1,TRBJ2-7,TGTGCCAGCGGGGACAGGGGCAAGGCCTACGAGCAGTACTTC,CASGDRGKAYEQYF
TRBV19,.,TRBD1,TRBJ1-6,TGTGCCAGTAGGACAGGGGATAATTCACCCCTCCACTTT,CASRTGDNSPLHF
TRBV7-2,.,.,TRBJ1-5,TGTGCCAGCAGTCCCTACCGAACAACCAGTCAGCCCCAGCATTTT,CASSPYRTTSQPQHF
TRBV29-1,.,.,TRBJ2-7,TGCAGCGTTTGGGAGGGGGCCGTCTTGAACGAGCAGTACTTC,CSVWEGAVLNEQYF
TRBV9,once,.,TRBJ1-1,TGTGCCAGCAGCCCCAAATCGGGGTCTGAAGCTTTCTTT,CASSPKSGSEAFF
TRBV15,.,TRBD1,TRBJ2-1,TGTGCCACCAGCAGAAGACCGGGACAGGGGGTATCCTACAATGAGCAGTTCTTC,CATSRRPGQGVSYNEQFF
TRBV6-6,few,TRBD1,TRBJ2-2,TGTGCCAGCAGTTCACCGGGACAGGGGGCGACCGGGGAGCTGTTTTTT,CASSSPGQGATGELFF
TRBV7-2,few,.,TRBJ1-1,TGTGCCAGCAGCTTGGGGGGGCCCACTGAAGCTTTCTTT,CASSLGGPTEAFF
TRBV19,.,TRBD1,TRBJ1-4,TGTGCCAGTAGTGTTCCGGGACAGGTGGGTGAAAAACTGTTTTTT,CASSVPGQVGEKLFF
TRBV10-3,.,.,TRBJ2-2,TGTGCCATCAGTCCTAGCCCGAACACCGGGGAGCTGTTTTTT,CAISPSPNTGELFF
TRBV2,.,.,TRBJ2-2,TGTGCCAGCAGTGAAAGGGTTATCACCGGGGAGCTGTTTTTT,CASSERVITGELFF
TRBV5-1,.,.,TRBJ2-5,TGCGCCAGCAGCCCTGCACCCACAAAAGGGGAGACCCAGTACTTC,CASSPAPTKGETQYF
TRBV7-2,.,.,TRBJ2-6,TGTGCCAGCAGTTCCCGTCGGTCTGGGGCCAACGTCCTGACTTTC,CASSSRRSGANVLTF
TRBV6-5,.,.,TRBJ2-7,TGTGCCAGCAGTTTGGCGGACAGCCTTCCCCACGAGCAGTACTTC,CASSLADSLPHEQYF
TRBV4-2,few,.,TRBJ1-1,TGTGCCAGCCGTACGGATATGAACACTGAAGCTTTCTTT,CASRTDMNTEAFF
TRBV7-8,.,TRBD1,TRBJ1-2,TGTGCCAGCACCCGCCCGGGACAGGGAAACTATGGCTACACCTTC,CASTRPGQGNYGYTF
TRBV18,.,.,TRBJ2-5,TGTGCCAGCTCACGCGGACAGAGCCAAGAGACCCAGTACTTC,CASSRGQSQETQYF
TRBV10-3,.,TRBD2,TRBJ2-3,TGTGCCCCTTGGCGGGGGTTCCCTAGCACAGATACGCAGTATTTT,CAPWRGFPSTDTQYF
TRBV10-3,.,TRBD2,TRBJ2-3,TGTGCCATCAGTGAGCGACGGGGGGGCCGGGCAGATACGCAGTATTTT,CAISERRGGRADTQYF
TRBV6-5,few,.,TRBJ1-2,TGTGCCAGCAGTTACTCGAACGGCTATGGCTACACCTTC,CASSYSNGYGYTF
TRBV1,.,.,TRBJ2-7,TGCACCAGCAGCCAAGAAAAGGGGGAGGACGACGAGCAGTACTTC,CTSSQEKGEDDEQYF
TRBV30,.,.,TRBJ2-1,TGTGCCTGGAGTGGAGGGGGACTCTCCTACAATGAGCAGTTCTTC,CAWSGGGLSYNEQFF
TRBV5-8,once,TRBD1,TRBJ2-3,TGTGCCAGCAGCCCCGGGACAGGGTTTGACACAGATACGCAGTATTTT,CASSPGTGFDTDTQYF
TRBV7-2,.,TRBD1,TRBJ1-4,TGTGCCAGCAGCTGGAGGGGGCGCGGTGTGACTAATGAAAAACTGTTTTTT,CASSWRGRGVTNEKLFF
TRBV19,.,.,TRBJ2-5,TGTGCCAGTAGTTCCACTAGCAGTGAGACCCAGTACTTC,CASSSTSSETQYF
TRBV5-1,.,.,TRBJ2-2,TGCGCCAGCAGCTTGGCCCACACCGGGGAGCTGTTTTTT,CASSLAHTGELFF
TRBV27,few,.,TRBJ2-5,TGTGCCAGCAAACGGGGATCGGAGACCCAGTACTTC,CASKRGSETQYF
TRBV10-3,.,TRBD1,TRBJ2-3,TGTGCCATCAGCGCCTCTCAGGGGGTCCGAGATACGCAGTATTTT,CAISASQGVRDTQYF
TRBV29-1,.,.,TRBJ2-3,TGCAGCGTTGGGGAGGGGGCCTTGGCAGATACGCAGTATTTT,CSVGEGALADTQYF
TRBV2,.,TRBD1,TRBJ2-7,TGTGCCAGCAGTCCTGGACAGGGTTCCTACGAGCAGTACTTC,CASSPGQGSYEQYF
TRBV27,.,.,TRBJ1-2,TGTGCCAGCAGTCCCAGGGTTACTAACTATGGCTACACCTTC,CASSPRVTNYGYTF
TRBV7-9,.,.,TRBJ1-2,TGTGCCAGCAGCTTAGGACAGGCAGGCGGCTACACCTTC,CASSLGQAGGYTF
TRBV29-1,.,.,TRBJ1-5,TGCAGCGTTGAAACGGGTTTGAATCAGCCCCAGCATTTT,CSVETGLNQPQHF
TRBV6-1,.,TRBD1,TRBJ1-2,TGTGCCAGCAGGGCGGACAGGGGACCCTATGGCTACACCTTC,CASRADRGPYGYTF
TRBV10-3,.,.,TRBJ1-1,TGTGCCATCAGCGAGGCCGGTGAAGCTTTCTTT,CAISEAGEAFF
TRBV2,few,TRBD1,TRBJ1-4,TGTGCCAGCACTCAGGACAGGGCTAATGAAAAACTGTTTTTT,CASTQDRANEKLFF
TRBV5-6,.,.,TRBJ2-1,TGTGCCAGCAGCTTGACGGAGCCGCCACAGTTCTTC,CASSLTEPPQFF
TRBV14,once,TRBD2,TRBJ2-1,TGTGCCAGCAGCCGCCGGGGGGATGGGGGTGAGCAGTTCTTC,CASSRRGDGGEQFF
TRBV5-4,.,.,TRBJ2-2,TGTGCCAGCAGCCCGGAGAACACCGGGGAGCTGTTTTTT,CASSPENTGELFF
TRBV7-8,.,.,TRBJ2-7,TGTGCCAGCAGCCCCAGGACAGTCCCCTACGAGCAGTACTTC,CASSPRTVPYEQYF
TRBV9,.,TRBD1,TRBJ2-6,TGTGCCAGCAGCGTATCTCCCAGACAGGGGGCGGCTGGGGCCAACGTCCTGACTTTC,CASSVSPRQGAAGANVLTF
TRBV4-3,few,.,TRBJ2-2,TGCGCCAGCAGCCAACTGGTCACCGGGGAGCTGTTTTTT,CASSQLVTGELFF
TRBV19,.,.,TRBJ1-1,TGTGCCAGTACCCTGACAGGACCGAACACTGAAGCTTTCTTT,CASTLTGPNTEAFF
TRBV7-2,.,.,TRBJ1-2,TGTGCCAGCAGCTTATCCCCCCACTATGGCTACACCTTC,CASSLSPHYGYTF
TRBV2,.,.,TRBJ1-1,TGTGCCAGCAGCGTCACGGGCCTCGGGAACACTGAAGCTTTCTTT,CASSVTGLGNTEAFF
TRBV5-1,.,.,TRBJ1-1,TGCGCCAGCAGTTCCCGGGGGGTCCAGAACACTGAAGCTTTCTTT,CASSSRGVQNTEAFF
TRBV30,.,TRBD1,TRBJ2-7,TGTGCCTGGCGAATCAGGGGGCGGGAGCAGTACTTC,CAWRIRGREQYF